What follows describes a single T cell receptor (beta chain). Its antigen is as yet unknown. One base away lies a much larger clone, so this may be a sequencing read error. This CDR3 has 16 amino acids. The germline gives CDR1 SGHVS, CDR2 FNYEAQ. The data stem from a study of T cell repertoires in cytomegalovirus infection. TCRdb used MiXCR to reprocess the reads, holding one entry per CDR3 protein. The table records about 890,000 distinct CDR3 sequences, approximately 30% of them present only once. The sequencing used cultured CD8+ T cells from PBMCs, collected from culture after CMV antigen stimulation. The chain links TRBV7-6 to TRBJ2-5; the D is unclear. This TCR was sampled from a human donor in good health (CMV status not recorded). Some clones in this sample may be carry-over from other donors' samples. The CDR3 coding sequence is TGTGCCAGCAGCTTAGTTCCCTCCCCGATCCAAGAGACCCGGTACTTC. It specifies CASSLVPSPIQETRYF.